The clone carrying this TCR beta chain was recorded once. Its antigen is unknown. This CDR3 comprises 16 residues. V shed 4 bases and J shed 3 bases, with 17 bases lying between them. Germline CDR1 SGHRS, CDR2 YFSETQ. This specimen belongs to a study of T-cell memory formation after mild COVID-19. Study-wide findings and caveats: Certain responding clones were present in pre-infection memory, suggesting participation of cross-reactive memory. Clones shrinking from day 15 to 85 showed even CD4/CD8 mixes; later expanders tilted CD4+.

A single record per CDR3 protein comes from TCRdb applying MiXCR to the 5' RACE reads. The table records approximately 180,000 distinct CDR3 sequences, about a sixth of them present only once. The chain employs TRBV5-1 and TRBJ2-1, with D possibly called TRBD1 or TRBD2 (5 bases each). This receptor was obtained from an adult woman who had mild COVID-19 (a few samples of this study predate the infection). Cell type and time point are not known. Sequencing was carried out using PBMCs or a T cell subset sorted from them (not recorded which). CDR3 sequence (DNA): TGCGCCAGCAGCCCCTGGGAGACAGCGAACTACAATGAGCAGTTCTTC. Protein sequence: CASSPWETANYNEQFF.